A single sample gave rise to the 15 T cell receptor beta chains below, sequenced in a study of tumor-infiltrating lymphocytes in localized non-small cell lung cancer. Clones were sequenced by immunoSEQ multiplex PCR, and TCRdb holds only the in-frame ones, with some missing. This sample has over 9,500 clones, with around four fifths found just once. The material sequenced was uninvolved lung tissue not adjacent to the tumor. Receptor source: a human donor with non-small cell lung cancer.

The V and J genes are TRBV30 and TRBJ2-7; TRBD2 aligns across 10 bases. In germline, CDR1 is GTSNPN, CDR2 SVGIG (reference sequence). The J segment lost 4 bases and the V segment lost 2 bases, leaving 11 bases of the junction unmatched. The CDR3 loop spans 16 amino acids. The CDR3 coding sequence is TGTGCCTGGAGTCGTCCCCTAGCGGGGGATTTTTACGAGCAGTACTTC. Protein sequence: CAWSRPLAGDFYEQYF.

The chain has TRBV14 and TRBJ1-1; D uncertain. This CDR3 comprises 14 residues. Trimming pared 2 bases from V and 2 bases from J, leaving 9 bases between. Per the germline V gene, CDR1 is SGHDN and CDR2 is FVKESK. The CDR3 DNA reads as TGTGCCAGCAGCCAATATCAGGATAACACTGAAGCTTTCTTT. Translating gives CASSQYQDNTEAFF.

Written as DNA, the CDR3 is TGTGCCAGCAGCTTGGTTGGAGGGGGCGAAGGGGCTGAAGCTTTCTTT. It translates to CASSLVGGGEGAEAFF. The chain has TRBV5-6 and TRBJ1-1; TRBD1 agrees at 7 bases. The CDR3 sequence is 16 residues long. V dropped 0 bases and J dropped 6; count of bases not matched to a gene: 11. Germline values: CDR1 SGHDT, CDR2 YYEEEE.

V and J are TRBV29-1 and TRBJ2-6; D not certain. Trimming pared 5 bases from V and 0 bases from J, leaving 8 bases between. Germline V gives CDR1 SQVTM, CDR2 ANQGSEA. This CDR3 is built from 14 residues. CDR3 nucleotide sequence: TGCAGCGTTTACCCTAGCTCTGGGGCCAACGTCCTGACTTTC. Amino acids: CSVYPSSGANVLTF.

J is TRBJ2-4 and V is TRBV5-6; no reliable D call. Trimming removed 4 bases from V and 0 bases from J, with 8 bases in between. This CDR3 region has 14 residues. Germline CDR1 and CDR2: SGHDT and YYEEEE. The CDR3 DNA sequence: TGTGCCAGCAGCCCCTACCTAGCCAAAAACATTCAGTACTTC. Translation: CASSPYLAKNIQYF.

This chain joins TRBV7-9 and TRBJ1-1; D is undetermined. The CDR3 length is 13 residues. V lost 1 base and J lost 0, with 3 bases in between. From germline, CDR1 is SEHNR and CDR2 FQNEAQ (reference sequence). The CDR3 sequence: CASSLDMNTEAFF. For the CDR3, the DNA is TGTGCCAGCAGCTTAGATATGAACACTGAAGCTTTCTTT.

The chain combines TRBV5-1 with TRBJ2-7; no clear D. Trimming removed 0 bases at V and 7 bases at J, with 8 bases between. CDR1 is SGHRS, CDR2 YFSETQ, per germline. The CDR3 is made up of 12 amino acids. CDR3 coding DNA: TGCGCCAGCAGCTTGGCCGGAAGGGAGCAGTACTTC. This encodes CASSLAGREQYF. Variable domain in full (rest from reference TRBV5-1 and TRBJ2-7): KAGVTQTPRYLIKTRGQQVTLSCSPISGHRSVSWYQQTPGQGLQFLFEYFSETQRNKGNFPGRFSGRQFSNSRSEMNVSTLELGDSALYLCASSLAGREQYFGPGTRLTVT.

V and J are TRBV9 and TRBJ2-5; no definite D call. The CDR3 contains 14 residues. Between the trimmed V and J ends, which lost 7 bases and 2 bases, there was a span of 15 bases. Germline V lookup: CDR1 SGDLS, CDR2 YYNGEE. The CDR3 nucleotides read TGTGCCAGCTCAGAGACGGACCTACAAGAGACCCAGTACTTC. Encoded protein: CASSETDLQETQYF.

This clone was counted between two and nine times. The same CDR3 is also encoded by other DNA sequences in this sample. The CDR3 DNA reads as TGTGCCAGCAGCGTAAAGGTTAGCTCCTACAATGAGCAGTTCTTC. Protein product: CASSVKVSSYNEQFF. The chain links TRBV9 to TRBJ2-1; D is ambiguous. Germline values: CDR1 SGDLS, CDR2 YYNGEE. The V gene lost 1 base and the J gene lost 0 bases, with 8 bases spanning the gap. This CDR3 is built from 15 residues. Complete variable domain (other parts from reference TRBV9 and TRBJ2-1): DSGVTQTPKHLITATGQRVTLRCSPRSGDLSVYWYQQSLDQGLQFLIQYYNGEERAKGNILERFSAQQFPDLHSELNLSSLELGDSALYFCASSVKVSSYNEQFFGPGTRLTVL.

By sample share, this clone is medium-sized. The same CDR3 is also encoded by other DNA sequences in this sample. In nucleotides, the CDR3 is TGTGCCAGTAAGGGAAGCACTGAAGCTTTCTTT. It is translated as CASKGSTEAFF. The chain couples TRBV19 to TRBJ1-1; D remains ambiguous. The CDR3 is 11 amino acids. The germline V gene encodes CDR1 LNHDA and CDR2 SQIVND (reference sequence). V was shortened by 7 bases and J by 4 bases, with 7 bases between the two germline ends.

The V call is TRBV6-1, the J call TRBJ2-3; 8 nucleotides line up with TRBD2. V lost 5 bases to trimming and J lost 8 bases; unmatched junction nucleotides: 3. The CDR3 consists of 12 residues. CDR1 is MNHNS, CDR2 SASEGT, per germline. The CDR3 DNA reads TGTGCCAGCAGTTCTAGCGGGTCTACGCAGTATTTT. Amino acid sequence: CASSSSGSTQYF.

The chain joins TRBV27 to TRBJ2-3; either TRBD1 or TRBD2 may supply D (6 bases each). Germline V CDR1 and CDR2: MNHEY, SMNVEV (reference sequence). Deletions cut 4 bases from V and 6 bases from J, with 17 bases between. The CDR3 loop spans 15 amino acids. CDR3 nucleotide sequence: TGTGCCAGCAGTTCGACATCAACAGGGAGGGATACGCAGTATTTT. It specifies CASSSTSTGRDTQYF.

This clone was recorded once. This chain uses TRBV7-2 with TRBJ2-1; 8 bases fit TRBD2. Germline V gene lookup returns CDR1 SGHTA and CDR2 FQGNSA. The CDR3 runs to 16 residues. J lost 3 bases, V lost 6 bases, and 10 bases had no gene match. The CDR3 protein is CASSPALAALYNEQFF. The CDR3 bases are TGTGCCAGCAGTCCTGCACTAGCGGCCCTCTACAATGAGCAGTTCTTC.

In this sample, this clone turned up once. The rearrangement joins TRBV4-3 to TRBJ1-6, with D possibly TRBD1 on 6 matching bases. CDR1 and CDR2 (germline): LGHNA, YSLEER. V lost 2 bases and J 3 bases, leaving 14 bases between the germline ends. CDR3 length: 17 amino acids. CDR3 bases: TGCGCCAGCAGCCAACATACAGGGATCGGCTATAATTCACCCCTCCACTTT. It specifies CASSQHTGIGYNSPLHF.

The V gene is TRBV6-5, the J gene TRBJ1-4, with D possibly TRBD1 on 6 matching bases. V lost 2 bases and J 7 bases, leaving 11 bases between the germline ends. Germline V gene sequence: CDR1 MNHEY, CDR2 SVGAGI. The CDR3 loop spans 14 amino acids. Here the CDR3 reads CASSYARTAEKLFF. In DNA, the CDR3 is TGTGCCAGCAGTTACGCCAGGACAGCTGAAAAACTGTTTTTT.